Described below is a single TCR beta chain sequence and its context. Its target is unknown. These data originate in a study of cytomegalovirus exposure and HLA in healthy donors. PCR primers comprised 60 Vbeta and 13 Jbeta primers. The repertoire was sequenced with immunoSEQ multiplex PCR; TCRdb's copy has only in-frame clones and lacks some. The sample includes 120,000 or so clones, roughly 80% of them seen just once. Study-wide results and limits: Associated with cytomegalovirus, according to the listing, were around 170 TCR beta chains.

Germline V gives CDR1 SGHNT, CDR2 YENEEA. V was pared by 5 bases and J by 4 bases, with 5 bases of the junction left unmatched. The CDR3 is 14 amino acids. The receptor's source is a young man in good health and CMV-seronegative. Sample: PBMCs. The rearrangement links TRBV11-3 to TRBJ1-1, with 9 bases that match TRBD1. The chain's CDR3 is CASSPDRGSTEAFF. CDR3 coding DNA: TGTGCCAGCAGCCCGGACAGGGGTTCCACTGAAGCTTTCTTT.